This T cell receptor (beta chain) was identified during a study of post-analysis software for immune sequencing data. Unique molecular identifiers were carried by the TCR beta cDNA libraries. TCRdb reprocessed the PCR reads via MiXCR and lists one record per CDR3 protein. There are about 810,000 distinct CDR3 sequences in the sample; roughly 50% occur only once, and roughly 4.4% lies in the top ten. The study, taken as a whole, reports: Patients carried roughly 5 TRBV segments more frequently than controls did, and TRBV5-6, TRBV5-1 and TRBV20-1 were among them. Controls showed significantly higher normalized Chao1 diversity than did multiple sclerosis patients.

CDR3 length: 15 amino acids. V was clipped by 0 bases and J by 0 bases, with 6 bases between them. The table lists this clonotype with a few counts. The target antigen is unknown. This clonotype was obtained from a girl aged 5 to 17 with multiple sclerosis. The sequencing input was blood. The J gene is TRBJ2-1, the V gene TRBV12-3 or TRBV12-4; unclear D gene. The CDR3 sequence is CASSLASSSYNEQFF. As DNA, the CDR3 is TGTGCCAGCAGTTTAGCGTCTAGCTCCTACAATGAGCAGTTCTTC.